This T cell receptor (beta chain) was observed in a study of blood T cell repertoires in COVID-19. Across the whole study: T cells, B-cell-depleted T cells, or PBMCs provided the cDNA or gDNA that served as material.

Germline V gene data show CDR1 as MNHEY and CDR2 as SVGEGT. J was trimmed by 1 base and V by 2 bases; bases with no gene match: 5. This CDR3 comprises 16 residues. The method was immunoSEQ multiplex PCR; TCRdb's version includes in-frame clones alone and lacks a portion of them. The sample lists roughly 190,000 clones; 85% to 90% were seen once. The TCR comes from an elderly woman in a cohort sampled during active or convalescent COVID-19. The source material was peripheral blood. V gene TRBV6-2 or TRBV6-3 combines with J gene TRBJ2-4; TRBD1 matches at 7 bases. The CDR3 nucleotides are TGTGCCAGCAGTTACAGAGGGGGCTTGGCCAAAAACATTCAGTACTTC. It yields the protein CASSYRGGLAKNIQYF.